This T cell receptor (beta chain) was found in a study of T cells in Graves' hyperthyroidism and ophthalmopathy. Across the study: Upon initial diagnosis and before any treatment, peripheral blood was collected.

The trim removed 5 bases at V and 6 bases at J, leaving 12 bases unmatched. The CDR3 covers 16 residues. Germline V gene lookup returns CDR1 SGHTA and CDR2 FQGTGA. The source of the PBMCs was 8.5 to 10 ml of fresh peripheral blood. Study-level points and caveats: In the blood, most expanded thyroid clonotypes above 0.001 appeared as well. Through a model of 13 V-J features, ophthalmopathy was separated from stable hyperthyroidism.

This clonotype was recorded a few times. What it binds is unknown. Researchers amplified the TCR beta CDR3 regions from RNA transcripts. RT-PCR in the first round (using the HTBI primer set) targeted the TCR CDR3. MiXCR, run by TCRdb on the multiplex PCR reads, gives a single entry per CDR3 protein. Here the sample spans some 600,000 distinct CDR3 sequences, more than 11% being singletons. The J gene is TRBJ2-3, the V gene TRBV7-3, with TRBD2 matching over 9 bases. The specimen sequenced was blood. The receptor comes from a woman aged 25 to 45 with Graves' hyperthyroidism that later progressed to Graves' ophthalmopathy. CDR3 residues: CASSPTSGGLRDTQYF. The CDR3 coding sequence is TGTGCCAGCAGCCCGACTAGCGGAGGGCTCAGGGATACGCAGTATTTT.